Sequencing of this T cell receptor beta chain was carried out in a study of T-cell memory formation after mild COVID-19. Overall study: TCR clusters showed largely donor specificity.

Study results and caveats: Contracting clones from day 15 to 85 showed balanced CD4/CD8; later expanders favored CD4+.

Per the germline V gene, CDR1 is DFQATT and CDR2 is SNEGSKA (reference sequence). The ends were cut back, 6 bases at V and 6 bases at J, with 11 bases in the middle. The CDR3 sequence is 12 residues long. After 5'RACE with constant-segment primers, TCR alpha and TCR beta cDNA libraries carrying sample barcodes and UMIs were obtained. TCRdb re-called the 5' RACE reads through MiXCR, storing one row per CDR3 protein. The sample contains hundreds of thousands of distinct CDR3 sequences, 15% to 20% of which appear only once. Ten or more counts support this clonotype. Its specificity is unknown. Sequencing used PBMCs or a T cell subset sorted from them (not recorded which). V usage is TRBV20-1 and J usage is TRBJ2-2, with D tentatively TRBD1 (6 bases). The source is a man between 18 and 29 years old who had mild COVID-19 (a few samples of this study predate the infection). Cell type and time point are not known. The CDR3 DNA reads as TGCAGTGCCCAGGGGCGTCCCGGGGAGCTGTTTTTT. This gives the protein CSAQGRPGELFF.